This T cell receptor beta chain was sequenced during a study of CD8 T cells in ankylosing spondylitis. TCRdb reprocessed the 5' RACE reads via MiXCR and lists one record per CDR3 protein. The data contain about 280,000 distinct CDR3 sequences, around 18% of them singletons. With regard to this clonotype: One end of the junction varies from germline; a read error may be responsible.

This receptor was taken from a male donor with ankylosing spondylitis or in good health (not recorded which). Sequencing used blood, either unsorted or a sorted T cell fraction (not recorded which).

The CDR3 here is CANSARGKNTEAFF. In DNA, the CDR3 is TGTGCCAACAGTGCCCGAGGAAAGAACACTGAAGCTTTCTTT. The gene calls are TRBV6-1 and TRBJ1-1; D is unresolved. CDR3 length equals 14 residues. Germline V gene data show CDR1 as MNHNS and CDR2 as SASEGT.